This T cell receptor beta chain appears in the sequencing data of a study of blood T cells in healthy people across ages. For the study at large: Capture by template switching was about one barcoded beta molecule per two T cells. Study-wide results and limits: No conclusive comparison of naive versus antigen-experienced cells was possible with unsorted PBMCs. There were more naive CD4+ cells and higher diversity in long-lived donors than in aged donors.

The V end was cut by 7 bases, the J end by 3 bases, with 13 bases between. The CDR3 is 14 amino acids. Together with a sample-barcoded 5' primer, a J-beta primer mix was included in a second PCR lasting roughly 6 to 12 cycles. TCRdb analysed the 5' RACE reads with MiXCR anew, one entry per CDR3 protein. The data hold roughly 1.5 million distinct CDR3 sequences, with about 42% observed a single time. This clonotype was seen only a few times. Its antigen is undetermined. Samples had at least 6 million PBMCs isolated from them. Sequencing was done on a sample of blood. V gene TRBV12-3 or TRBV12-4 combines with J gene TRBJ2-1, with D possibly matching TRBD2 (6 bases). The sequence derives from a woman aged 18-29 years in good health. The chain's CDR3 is CASTRRAGYNEQFF. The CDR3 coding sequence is TGTGCCAGCACTAGACGAGCGGGCTACAATGAGCAGTTCTTC.